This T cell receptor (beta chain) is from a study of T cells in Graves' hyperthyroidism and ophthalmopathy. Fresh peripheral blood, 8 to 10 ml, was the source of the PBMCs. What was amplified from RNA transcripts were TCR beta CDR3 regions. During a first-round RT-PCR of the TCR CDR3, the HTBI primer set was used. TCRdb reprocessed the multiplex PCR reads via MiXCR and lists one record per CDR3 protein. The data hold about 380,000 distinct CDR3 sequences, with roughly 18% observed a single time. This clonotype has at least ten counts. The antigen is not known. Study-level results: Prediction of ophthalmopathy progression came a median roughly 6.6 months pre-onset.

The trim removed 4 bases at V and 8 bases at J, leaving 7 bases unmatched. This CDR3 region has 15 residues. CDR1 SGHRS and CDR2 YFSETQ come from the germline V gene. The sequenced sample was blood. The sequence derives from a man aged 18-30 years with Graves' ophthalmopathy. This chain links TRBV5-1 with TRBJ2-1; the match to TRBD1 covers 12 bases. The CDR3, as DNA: TGCGCCAGCAGCGACGGGACAGGGGGCCTCGATGAGCAGTTCTTC. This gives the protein CASSDGTGGLDEQFF.